This TCR beta chain appears in the sequencing data of a study of type 1 regulatory T cells. Overall study: T-allo10 is a Tr1-enriched, alloantigen-specific CD4 T cell product made in vitro.

The CDR3 runs to 17 residues. The germline gives CDR1 MGHRA, CDR2 YSYEKL. J was trimmed by 7 bases and V by 0 bases; bases with no gene match: 9. MiXCR, run by TCRdb on the reads, gives a single entry per CDR3 protein. The sample lists fewer than 30,000 distinct CDR3 sequences; approximately 77% were seen once. Concerning this clonotype itself: Its target is unknown.

Graft donor-derived T-allo10 cells were described as host-alloantigen-specific, anergic, and alloantigen-specifically suppressive. The chain recombines TRBV4-1 with TRBJ2-1; 10 bases line up with TRBD1. This TCR was sampled from a human donor in good health. Sequencing was carried out using cultured T cells, either the whole culture or a sorted T cell fraction (not recorded which). Subset of the sample: Tr1-enriched cell product generated in vitro against host alloantigens. Here the CDR3 reads CASSQEPTGGDFNEQFF. The CDR3 nucleotides read TGCGCCAGCAGCCAAGAGCCGACAGGGGGCGATTTTAATGAGCAGTTCTTC.